This is a list of T cell receptor beta chains from one sample in a study of low-dose radiotherapy and immunotherapy resistance in tumors. TCRdb reprocessed the reads with MiXCR, giving one entry per CDR3 protein. The sample consists of tens of thousands of distinct CDR3 sequences, around a quarter of them appearing once. This material consisted of PBMCs, taken after low-dose radiotherapy plus immunotherapy. Receptors were obtained from a male donor with prostate cancer. Both conserved end residues are part of each CDR3. The D gene is left open where the match is weak. Rows may omit the clone size; those that give it use once, few, many or a size class.

>TRBJ2-1|TRBV25-1|TRBD2|once
TGTGCCAGCAGCCCTCGGGAGGCTAGCGGGAGTGGTAATGAGCAGTTCTTC
CASSPREASGSGNEQFF
>TRBJ1-2|TRBV6-5|TRBD1|.
TGTGCCAGCAGGAAGACCGGGACAGCCCATGGCTACACCTTC
CASRKTGTAHGYTF
>TRBJ2-3|TRBV25-1|.|many
TGTGCCAGCAGTGAATATAGCAGTCCCACAGATACGCAGTATTTT
CASSEYSSPTDTQYF
>TRBJ2-7|TRBV10-3|.|many
TGTGCCATCAGTGGGAACGACGAGCAGTACTTC
CAISGNDEQYF
>TRBJ2-1|TRBV5-1|TRBD2|.
TGCGCCAGTTTAGAACTAGCGGGAGGGCGCAATGAGCAGTTCTTC
CASLELAGGRNEQFF
>TRBJ2-6|TRBV29-1|TRBD1|many
TGCAGCGTCCTAGGGACAGGGCTTTCTGGGGCCAACGTCCTGACTTTC
CSVLGTGLSGANVLTF
>TRBJ1-5|TRBV6-6|TRBD1|.
TGTGCCAGCAGCCGTCCAGTACAGGGGGTTGTGAATCAGCCCCAGCATTTT
CASSRPVQGVVNQPQHF
>TRBJ2-7|TRBV2|.|many
TGTGCCAGCAGATCGACATATAACTACGAGCAGTACTTC
CASRSTYNYEQYF
>TRBJ2-7|TRBV5-1|.|.
TGCGCCAGCAGCTTAGGGGACGCACCATCCGAGCAGTACTTC
CASSLGDAPSEQYF
>TRBJ2-1|TRBV5-1|.|few
TGCGCCAGCAGCACCGGAGATGAGCAGTTCTTC
CASSTGDEQFF
>TRBJ2-7|TRBV10-3|.|few
TGTGCCATCAGTAAGTCTTTGACCTACGAGCAGTACTTC
CAISKSLTYEQYF
>TRBJ1-3|TRBV5-1|.|.
TGCGCCAGCAGCTTGGGAGGGGGGCCGGTAGTTGGAAACACCATATATTTT
CASSLGGGPVVGNTIYF
>TRBJ2-1|TRBV20-1|.|many
TGCAGTGCTCGAGGGCCTTCCCAGCAGCAGTTCTTC
CSARGPSQQQFF
>TRBJ2-1|TRBV20-1|TRBD2|many
TGCAGTGCCCTAGGCGCGGGAGGGAACAATGAGCAGTTCTTC
CSALGAGGNNEQFF
>TRBJ2-7|TRBV3-1|TRBD2|many
TGTGCCAGCAGCCAACGACCTAGCGGCTTTAGCTCCTACGAGCAGTACTTC
CASSQRPSGFSSYEQYF
>TRBJ2-3|TRBV5-4|.|many
TGTGCCAGCAGCTTGACTGGAAACACAGATACGCAGTATTTT
CASSLTGNTDTQYF
>TRBJ2-3|TRBV7-9|.|many
TGTGCCAGCAGCTTAAGCAAGGGCACAGATACGCAGTATTTT
CASSLSKGTDTQYF
>TRBJ2-7|TRBV6-1|TRBD1|many
TGTGCCAGCAGTGCGGACAGGGGAGCTTCCTACGAGCAGTACTTC
CASSADRGASYEQYF
>TRBJ2-3|TRBV5-4|TRBD2|many
TGTGCCAGCAGCACCGCTAGCGGGAGGATTACAGATACGCAGTATTTT
CASSTASGRITDTQYF
>TRBJ1-5|TRBV6-4|.|many
TGTGCCAGCAATCGGCAGGATTATAGCAATCAGCCCCAGCATTTT
CASNRQDYSNQPQHF
>TRBJ1-1|TRBV6-6|.|many
TGTGCCAGCAGTTACTCTGGGGTGGTGGGCACTGAAGCTTTCTTT
CASSYSGVVGTEAFF
>TRBJ2-3|TRBV7-3|.|many
TGTGCCAGCAGCCCAAACCCCTTGGACTGGTATAAGGTTCCAGATACGCAGTATTTT
CASSPNPLDWYKVPDTQYF
>TRBJ2-3|TRBV19|.|.
TGTGCCAGTAGTATAGGGGGATTCGATGCAGATACGCAGTATTTT
CASSIGGFDADTQYF
>TRBJ2-7|TRBV27|.|.
TGTGCCACCCTTGGGGACGGCACCTACGAGCAGTACTTC
CATLGDGTYEQYF
>TRBJ2-4|TRBV18|TRBD2|many
TGTGCCAGCTCACCAGGACTAGCGGGGGGCGAAAACATTCAGTACTTC
CASSPGLAGGENIQYF
>TRBJ2-5|TRBV7-2|.|medium-sized
TGTGCCAGCAGCCCTCGAGGTACGCACCCGGCTCAAGAGACCCAGTACTTC
CASSPRGTHPAQETQYF
>TRBJ2-3|TRBV28|TRBD2|many
TGTGCCAGCAGAACCGGGACTAGCGGGAATACGCAGTATTTT
CASRTGTSGNTQYF
>TRBJ2-7|TRBV5-1|TRBD1|.
TGCGCCAGCAGCCCCCGGGACAGGGGAACGGACGGTTACTACGAGCAGTACTTC
CASSPRDRGTDGYYEQYF
>TRBJ1-2|TRBV12-3/TRBV12-4|.|.
TGTGCCAGCAGTTTGACGAGTGCGGGATTGGGTGGCTACACCTTC
CASSLTSAGLGGYTF
>TRBJ2-3|TRBV20-1|TRBD2|many
TGCAGCGCAACGGGGGGAAGAGATACGCAGTATTTT
CSATGGRDTQYF
>TRBJ1-1|TRBV30|.|many
TGTGCCTTACGTGAGGCTGAAGCTTTCTTT
CALREAEAFF
>TRBJ1-5|TRBV12-5|.|many
TGTGCTAGTGGTTTGCCAGGGGCGCCCAATCAGCCCCAGCATTTT
CASGLPGAPNQPQHF
>TRBJ2-1|TRBV7-6|.|many
TGTGCCAGCAGCGGGGAGGGACACTACATGGACTACAATGAGCAGTTCTTC
CASSGEGHYMDYNEQFF
>TRBJ2-1|TRBV7-2|TRBD2|many
TGTGCCAGCAGCACCGGACTAGCGGGAGGGCAAGGTGAGCAGTTCTTC
CASSTGLAGGQGEQFF
>TRBJ1-1|TRBV19|.|.
TGTGCCAGTACCCCGGGCAGACCGCAACAGATGACCACTGAAGCTTTCTTT
CASTPGRPQQMTTEAFF
>TRBJ1-2|TRBV7-9|.|.
TGTGCCAGCAGCCCCGGGCCCTACACCTTC
CASSPGPYTF
>TRBJ2-1|TRBV4-1|.|many
TGCGCCAGCAGCCAAGAAGGGGGTTTCAGCTCCTACAATGAGCAGTTCTTC
CASSQEGGFSSYNEQFF
>TRBJ1-5|TRBV7-9|TRBD1|many
TGTGCCAGCAGCGCCCGAGGGGGCGGTCAGCCCCAGCATTTT
CASSARGGGQPQHF
>TRBJ2-1|TRBV2|TRBD2|many
TGTGCCAGCATCCAGGGAGCGGGAGGAGGTTCCGTCGGTGAGCAGTTCTTC
CASIQGAGGGSVGEQFF
>TRBJ2-6|TRBV20-1|.|.
TGCAGTGCTAGCAGACTAGGCTCTGGGGCCAACGTCCTGACTTTC
CSASRLGSGANVLTF